The rows below give T cell receptor beta chains drawn from one sample of a study of T-cell memory formation after mild COVID-19. MiXCR was run by TCRdb on the 5' RACE reads, yielding one entry per CDR3 protein. The data contain roughly 280,000 distinct CDR3 sequences, approximately 7.6% of them seen just once; the ten biggest clones take up roughly 23%. The sequencing input was PBMCs or a T cell subset sorted from them (not recorded which). These receptors all stem from a man between 18 and 29 years old who had mild COVID-19 (a few samples of this study predate the infection). Cell type and time point are not known. CDR3s include the opening cysteine and the closing phenylalanine or tryptophan. The order of the fields is clone size, D gene, V gene, J gene, CDR3 protein, CDR3 DNA. The D gene is left open where the match is weak. Only part of the rows carry a size: once, few, many, or a class if the clone is expanded.

clone_size: once
d_call: .
v_call: TRBV5-1
j_call: TRBJ1-2
cdr3_aa: CASSTPFGSTYGYTF
cdr3_nt: TGCGCCAGCAGCACCCCGTTTGGGAGTACCTATGGCTACACCTTC

clone_size: few
d_call: TRBD2
v_call: TRBV4-3
j_call: TRBJ2-3
cdr3_aa: CASSQDKLGRGGTDTQYF
cdr3_nt: TGCGCCAGCAGCCAAGATAAGCTTGGGCGGGGGGGCACAGATACGCAGTATTTT

clone_size: .
d_call: .
v_call: TRBV4-3
j_call: TRBJ2-3
cdr3_aa: CASSQEGGGGHLNTQYF
cdr3_nt: TGCGCCAGCAGCCAAGAGGGGGGCGGGGGACACTTGAATACGCAGTATTTT

clone_size: .
d_call: .
v_call: TRBV27
j_call: TRBJ2-5
cdr3_aa: CASTRKLGVETQYF
cdr3_nt: TGTGCCAGCACCCGAAAACTGGGGGTGGAGACCCAGTACTTC

clone_size: .
d_call: .
v_call: TRBV20-1
j_call: TRBJ2-7
cdr3_aa: CSARVGRRAYEQYF
cdr3_nt: TGCAGTGCTAGAGTTGGCAGACGGGCGTACGAGCAGTACTTC

clone_size: few
d_call: TRBD1
v_call: TRBV2
j_call: TRBJ1-2
cdr3_aa: CASSTTGFYGYTF
cdr3_nt: TGTGCCAGCAGTACGACAGGGTTCTATGGCTACACCTTC

clone_size: .
d_call: .
v_call: TRBV19
j_call: TRBJ1-6
cdr3_aa: CASSSLGTLSPPLHF
cdr3_nt: TGTGCCAGTAGTTCCCTCGGGACCTTGAGTCCACCCCTCCACTTT

clone_size: many
d_call: TRBD1
v_call: TRBV6-5
j_call: TRBJ2-1
cdr3_aa: CASSYRTGSYSYNEQFF
cdr3_nt: TGTGCCAGCAGTTACCGGACAGGTAGTTACTCCTACAATGAGCAGTTCTTC

clone_size: many
d_call: .
v_call: TRBV7-2
j_call: TRBJ2-3
cdr3_aa: CASRPGSSSTDTQYF
cdr3_nt: TGTGCCAGCCGCCCGGGCAGCTCTAGCACAGATACGCAGTATTTT

clone_size: few
d_call: .
v_call: TRBV20-1
j_call: TRBJ2-1
cdr3_aa: CSARDMAGYNEQFF
cdr3_nt: TGCAGTGCTAGGGATATGGCGGGATACAATGAGCAGTTCTTC

clone_size: .
d_call: TRBD1
v_call: TRBV7-2
j_call: TRBJ2-5
cdr3_aa: CASNQPGQGLETQYF
cdr3_nt: TGTGCCAGCAACCAGCCGGGACAGGGGCTCGAGACCCAGTACTTC

clone_size: few
d_call: .
v_call: TRBV24-1
j_call: TRBJ2-5
cdr3_aa: CATSEPWDQETQYF
cdr3_nt: TGTGCCACCAGTGAGCCTTGGGACCAAGAGACCCAGTACTTC

clone_size: few
d_call: .
v_call: TRBV5-6
j_call: TRBJ1-2
cdr3_aa: CASSLGQGKGGYTF
cdr3_nt: TGTGCCAGCAGCTTGGGGCAGGGAAAAGGAGGCTACACCTTC

clone_size: .
d_call: TRBD1
v_call: TRBV12-3/TRBV12-4
j_call: TRBJ2-4
cdr3_aa: CASSFSSGTGANIQYF
cdr3_nt: TGTGCCAGCAGTTTTAGTTCCGGGACAGGGGCAAACATTCAGTACTTC

clone_size: few
d_call: .
v_call: TRBV6-1
j_call: TRBJ1-3
cdr3_aa: CASRTGHRSGNTIYF
cdr3_nt: TGTGCCAGCAGGACGGGACACCGCTCTGGAAACACCATATATTTT

clone_size: .
d_call: .
v_call: TRBV5-1
j_call: TRBJ1-1
cdr3_aa: CASSSQQGAEAFF
cdr3_nt: TGCGCCAGCAGCTCGCAACAAGGGGCTGAAGCTTTCTTT

clone_size: .
d_call: .
v_call: TRBV6-5
j_call: TRBJ1-1
cdr3_aa: CASSYSHPKGNTEAFF
cdr3_nt: TGTGCCAGCAGTTACTCCCATCCCAAGGGCAACACTGAAGCTTTCTTT

clone_size: few
d_call: .
v_call: TRBV4-2
j_call: TRBJ1-1
cdr3_aa: CASSRAGRQDLAEAFF
cdr3_nt: TGTGCCAGCAGCCGCGCGGGACGACAGGATTTGGCTGAAGCTTTCTTT

clone_size: few
d_call: TRBD1
v_call: TRBV20-1
j_call: TRBJ1-5
cdr3_aa: CSAWDSGRNQPQHF
cdr3_nt: TGCAGTGCTTGGGACAGCGGAAGGAATCAGCCCCAGCATTTT

clone_size: many
d_call: .
v_call: TRBV7-2
j_call: TRBJ2-2
cdr3_aa: CASSFRAGELFF
cdr3_nt: TGTGCCAGCAGCTTTAGGGCGGGGGAGCTGTTTTTT

clone_size: few
d_call: .
v_call: TRBV7-6
j_call: TRBJ2-1
cdr3_aa: CASSPWTLNEQFF
cdr3_nt: TGTGCCAGCAGCCCCTGGACCCTCAATGAGCAGTTCTTC

clone_size: few
d_call: .
v_call: TRBV12-3/TRBV12-4
j_call: TRBJ2-2
cdr3_aa: CASGTNSRYGELFF
cdr3_nt: TGTGCCAGTGGGACAAACTCTCGATACGGGGAGCTGTTTTTT

clone_size: .
d_call: .
v_call: TRBV12-3/TRBV12-4
j_call: TRBJ1-2
cdr3_aa: CASSLPAADPDGYTF
cdr3_nt: TGTGCCAGCAGTTTACCAGCAGCAGATCCGGATGGCTACACCTTC

clone_size: .
d_call: .
v_call: TRBV10-1
j_call: TRBJ2-4
cdr3_aa: CASSASRDAKNIQYF
cdr3_nt: TGCGCCAGCAGTGCAAGCAGGGATGCCAAAAACATTCAGTACTTC

clone_size: many
d_call: TRBD2
v_call: TRBV5-6
j_call: TRBJ2-3
cdr3_aa: CASSLASGSTDTQYF
cdr3_nt: TGTGCCAGCAGCTTGGCTAGCGGGAGCACAGATACGCAGTATTTT

clone_size: .
d_call: TRBD1
v_call: TRBV29-1
j_call: TRBJ2-7
cdr3_aa: CSATRGTGAYEQYF
cdr3_nt: TGCAGCGCTACCCGGGGGACAGGGGCGTACGAGCAGTACTTC

clone_size: .
d_call: TRBD2
v_call: TRBV4-2
j_call: TRBJ2-1
cdr3_aa: CASSPQAFAGVHNEQFF
cdr3_nt: TGTGCCAGCAGCCCGCAAGCATTTGCGGGGGTACACAATGAGCAGTTCTTC

clone_size: few
d_call: .
v_call: TRBV5-1
j_call: TRBJ2-7
cdr3_aa: CASRRPDSYEQYF
cdr3_nt: TGCGCCAGCCGACGTCCCGACTCCTACGAGCAGTACTTC

clone_size: few
d_call: .
v_call: TRBV6-5
j_call: TRBJ1-4
cdr3_aa: CASRASWNEKLFF
cdr3_nt: TGTGCCAGCCGGGCCAGCTGGAATGAAAAACTGTTTTTT

clone_size: few
d_call: .
v_call: TRBV5-1
j_call: TRBJ1-6
cdr3_aa: CASRLGESSYNSPLHF
cdr3_nt: TGCGCCAGCAGACTGGGGGAGAGCTCCTATAATTCACCCCTCCACTTT

clone_size: .
d_call: .
v_call: TRBV5-6
j_call: TRBJ1-2
cdr3_aa: CASSAQEYGYTF
cdr3_nt: TGTGCCAGCAGCGCTCAGGAATATGGCTACACCTTC

clone_size: few
d_call: TRBD1
v_call: TRBV4-3
j_call: TRBJ1-6
cdr3_aa: CASRPTGGYNSPLHF
cdr3_nt: TGCGCCAGCAGACCCACAGGGGGATACAATTCACCCCTCCACTTT

clone_size: many
d_call: .
v_call: TRBV5-1
j_call: TRBJ1-1
cdr3_aa: CASSLFTLTGPQAFF
cdr3_nt: TGCGCCAGCAGCTTGTTTACGTTGACGGGGCCACAAGCTTTCTTT

clone_size: .
d_call: .
v_call: TRBV4-3
j_call: TRBJ1-1
cdr3_aa: CASAMSAGAEAFF
cdr3_nt: TGCGCCAGCGCAATGTCGGCAGGGGCTGAAGCTTTCTTT

clone_size: many
d_call: .
v_call: TRBV6-6
j_call: TRBJ2-3
cdr3_aa: CASSYSGSRLDTQYF
cdr3_nt: TGTGCCAGCAGTTACTCAGGATCCAGACTGGATACGCAGTATTTT

clone_size: few
d_call: .
v_call: TRBV5-6
j_call: TRBJ1-1
cdr3_aa: CASSQNRDPWYTEAFF
cdr3_nt: TGTGCCAGCAGCCAAAACAGGGACCCCTGGTACACTGAAGCTTTCTTT

clone_size: .
d_call: .
v_call: TRBV9
j_call: TRBJ2-7
cdr3_aa: CASSAGWGDIDYEQYF
cdr3_nt: TGTGCCAGCAGCGCGGGATGGGGGGACATTGACTACGAGCAGTACTTC

clone_size: many
d_call: .
v_call: TRBV12-3/TRBV12-4
j_call: TRBJ2-2
cdr3_aa: CASSPPTWTGELFF
cdr3_nt: TGTGCCAGTTCCCCCCCTACGTGGACCGGGGAGCTGTTTTTT

clone_size: .
d_call: TRBD2
v_call: TRBV9
j_call: TRBJ2-2
cdr3_aa: CASSVASGGADTGELFF
cdr3_nt: TGTGCCAGCAGCGTAGCCAGCGGGGGGGCCGACACCGGGGAGCTGTTTTTT

clone_size: .
d_call: TRBD1
v_call: TRBV20-1
j_call: TRBJ1-5
cdr3_aa: CSARGQLNQPQHF
cdr3_nt: TGCAGTGCTAGGGGACAGCTGAATCAGCCCCAGCATTTT

clone_size: few
d_call: TRBD1
v_call: TRBV5-5
j_call: TRBJ2-5
cdr3_aa: CASSPDPGRGLETQYF
cdr3_nt: TGTGCCAGCAGCCCTGACCCTGGCAGGGGGCTTGAGACCCAGTACTTC

clone_size: few
d_call: .
v_call: TRBV7-2
j_call: TRBJ1-5
cdr3_aa: CASSPSRGEQPQHF
cdr3_nt: TGTGCCAGCAGCCCGTCACGGGGGGAACAGCCCCAGCATTTT

clone_size: few
d_call: TRBD1
v_call: TRBV24-1
j_call: TRBJ2-1
cdr3_aa: CATSGGTGSYNEQFF
cdr3_nt: TGTGCCACCAGTGGCGGGACAGGGTCCTACAATGAGCAGTTCTTC

clone_size: few
d_call: TRBD1
v_call: TRBV5-1
j_call: TRBJ2-3
cdr3_aa: CASSLTGQGASDTQYF
cdr3_nt: TGCGCCAGCAGCTTAACGGGACAGGGCGCTTCAGATACGCAGTATTTT

clone_size: few
d_call: TRBD2
v_call: TRBV7-3
j_call: TRBJ2-1
cdr3_aa: CASRSRLAGLNEQFF
cdr3_nt: TGTGCCAGCAGGTCTAGACTAGCGGGGCTCAATGAGCAGTTCTTC